This entry lists 28 T cell receptor beta chains sequenced from one sample in a study of T cell changes during pregnancy in multiple sclerosis (dated by TCRdb to 2018 to 2020). The library was produced with the immunoSEQ multiplex PCR assay. TCRdb's version of the immuneACCESS table is confined to in-frame rearrangements and falls short of the full clone set. An unresolved V gene accounts for under half of the shortfall where checked; the remainder is of unknown origin. Within this sample are fewer than 85,000 clones, with 93% of them counted one time only. 2.5% of the sample rests with the top ten. The specimen comprised peripheral blood, sampled in the second trimester of pregnancy. All receptors derive from a female donor with multiple sclerosis, enrolled in a pregnancy study.

The chain carries TRBV4-1 and TRBJ2-7; TRBD2 matches at 9 bases. The ends lost 8 bases at V and 1 base at J; junction bases unmatched: 9. Germline lookup yields CDR1 MGHRA and CDR2 YSYEKL. This CDR3 region has 15 residues. DNA of the CDR3: TGCGCCAGCGCTAGCCTAGCGGGGCTTTCCTACGAGCAGTACTTC. It is translated as CASASLAGLSYEQYF.

J is TRBJ2-3 and V is TRBV6-5; 13 bases align to TRBD2. Germline V gene lookup returns CDR1 MNHEY and CDR2 SVGAGI. V shed 8 bases and J 8 bases; nucleotides not matched to a gene: 7. This CDR3 is built from 14 residues. The CDR3 DNA is TGTGCCAGCCGCCGGACTAGCGGGAGTATTACGCAGTATTTT. Amino acids: CASRRTSGSITQYF.

This clone was detected once. This sequence joins TRBV5-4 and TRBJ1-6; D unresolved. The V end was cut by 0 bases, the J end by 9 bases, with 16 bases between. The germline V gene has CDR1 SGHNT and CDR2 YYREEE (reference sequence). CDR3 length equals 16 residues. The chain's CDR3 is CASSLDLGGSGSPLHF. The CDR3 bases are TGTGCCAGCAGCTTGGACCTCGGTGGGTCGGGTTCACCCCTCCACTTT.

This clone appeared a single time. The chain carries TRBV19 and TRBJ1-5; tentatively, D is TRBD1 (6 bases). Germline assignment: CDR1 LNHDA and CDR2 SQIVND (reference sequence). The V end lost 5 bases, the J end lost 4 bases, and 9 bases lay between the germline ends. The CDR3 is 13 amino acids. CDR3 residues: CASSQDRNQPQHF. In DNA, the CDR3 is TGTGCCAGTAGTCAGGACAGAAATCAGCCCCAGCATTTT.

The chain carries TRBV28 and TRBJ2-1, with D perhaps TRBD2 (5 bases). Germline CDR1 reads MDHEN; CDR2 reads SYDVKM. V shed 3 bases and J shed 2 bases, with 8 bases lying between them. The CDR3 length is 14 residues. The CDR3 DNA reads TGTGCCAGCAGTTTTCCCGGGGCCTACAATGAGCAGTTCTTC. This sequence encodes CASSFPGAYNEQFF. Supplemented by reference TRBV28 and TRBJ2-1, the full variable domain reads DVKVTQSSRYLVKRTGEKVFLECVQDMDHENMFWYRQDPGLGLRLIYFSYDVKMKEKGDIPEGYSVSREKKERFSLILESASTNQTSMYLCASSFPGAYNEQFFGPGTRLTVL.

The chain joins TRBV9 to TRBJ1-5; D ambiguous. The germline V gene has CDR1 SGDLS and CDR2 YYNGEE. V was trimmed by 0 bases and J by 6 bases, leaving 13 bases between them. This CDR3 comprises 15 residues. CDR3: CASSVAVGVSQPQHF. The CDR3 DNA sequence: TGTGCCAGCAGCGTAGCGGTCGGGGTATCTCAGCCCCAGCATTTT.

This rearrangement joins TRBV5-8 to TRBJ2-7; tentative D call: TRBD1 (5 bases). The CDR3 consists of 14 residues. V gave up 0 bases and J gave up 1 base, with 8 bases separating them. CDR1 is SGHTS and CDR2 is YDEGEE in the germline V gene. The CDR3 bases are TGTGCCAGCAGCTTGGCAGGGCAGTCCTACGAGCAGTACTTC. It codes for CASSLAGQSYEQYF.

The chain carries TRBV6-5 and TRBJ1-2; 8 positions match TRBD1. CDR1 is MNHEY, CDR2 SVGAGI, per germline. This CDR3 comprises 15 residues. V gave up 6 bases and J gave up 4 bases; unmatched junction bases: 10. CDR3: CASSQEGQGGYGYTF. As DNA, the CDR3 is TGTGCCAGCAGCCAAGAAGGACAGGGCGGCTATGGCTACACCTTC.

V usage is TRBV9 and J usage is TRBJ2-2, with a weak D call TRBD1 (6 bases). CDR3 length: 15 amino acids. V shed 2 bases and J shed 6 bases, with 14 bases lying between them. Germline CDR1 and CDR2: SGDLS and YYNGEE. The CDR3 DNA is TGTGCCAGCAGCGTTGGTGTAGAGGGGGCCGGGGAGCTGTTTTTT. It is translated as CASSVGVEGAGELFF.

The chain carries TRBV5-1 and TRBJ2-7; D may be TRBD2 (5 bases). Germline-derived CDR1 and CDR2 are SGHRS and YFSETQ. The length of the CDR3 is 15 residues. The V end was cut by 4 bases, the J end by 0 bases, with 14 bases between. CDR3 sequence: CASSGAAQSSYEQYF. The CDR3 DNA reads as TGCGCCAGCAGCGGAGCGGCCCAGAGCTCCTACGAGCAGTACTTC.

This clone has only one observation. This chain connects TRBV2 to TRBJ2-4; perhaps TRBD2 as D (6 bases). With 6 bases removed from V and 14 bases from J, the gap between germline ends came to 26 bases. This CDR3 comprises 15 residues. Germline CDR1 and CDR2: SNHLY and FYNNEI. CDR3 sequence reads: CASRDDRSGATLKYF. The DNA of the CDR3 is TGTGCCAGCAGAGACGACAGATCGGGAGCCACCCTGAAGTACTTC.

This clone was counted once. The V and J genes are TRBV19 and TRBJ2-5, with 7 bases that match TRBD2. The germline gives CDR1 LNHDA, CDR2 SQIVND (reference sequence). Trimming removed 7 bases from V and 4 bases from J; junction bases left unmatched: 9. CDR3 size: 14 residues. CDR3 protein: CASKTVAGVETQYF. DNA of the CDR3: TGTGCCAGTAAAACAGTGGCGGGAGTAGAGACCCAGTACTTC.

The rearrangement joins TRBV10-3 to TRBJ1-2, with D possibly matching TRBD1 (5 bases). V dropped 2 bases and J dropped 4 bases, with 8 bases sitting between them. CDR1 is ENHRY, CDR2 SYGVKD, per germline. CDR3 length: 13 residues. The CDR3 here is CAISEDSFYGYTF. The CDR3 bases are TGTGCCATCAGTGAGGACAGCTTCTATGGCTACACCTTC.

The J gene is TRBJ2-2, the V gene TRBV11-2; a possible D gene is TRBD1 (6 bases). In germline, CDR1 is SGHAT, CDR2 FQNNGV. CDR3 size: 18 residues. V was trimmed by 6 bases and J by 0 bases, leaving 20 bases between them. The chain's CDR3 is CASRTPRGRTSNTGELFF. The CDR3 DNA reads TGTGCCAGCAGGACCCCCAGGGGACGGACTTCGAACACCGGGGAGCTGTTTTTT.

This rearrangement joins TRBV28 to TRBJ1-2; 7 nucleotides align to TRBD1. There are 15 residues in the CDR3. Germline CDR1 and CDR2: MDHEN and SYDVKM. J was trimmed by 2 bases and V by 5 bases; bases with no gene match: 8. For the CDR3, the DNA is TGTGCCAGCAGTCCGACTTGGGACAGCAACTATGGCTACACCTTC. Its protein product is CASSPTWDSNYGYTF.

This rearrangement joins TRBV2 to TRBJ1-2; 8 nucleotides agree with TRBD1. The J segment lost 6 bases and the V segment lost 5 bases, leaving 8 bases of the junction unmatched. This CDR3 is built from 14 residues. Germline V CDR1 and CDR2: SNHLY, FYNNEI. The CDR3 DNA sequence: TGTGCCAGCAGTTTACCGGACAGGGCGGATGGCTACACCTTC. Translated, it gives CASSLPDRADGYTF.

The V gene is TRBV10-3, the J gene TRBJ1-6, with 10 positions matching TRBD1. V trimming: 5 bases; J trimming: 10 bases; junction bases outside the gene matches: 14. Germline V gene sequence: CDR1 ENHRY, CDR2 SYGVKD. CDR3 length: 17 amino acids. The CDR3 coding sequence is TGTGCCATCAGTACCCAAGTAGTTGGGACAGGGGACTCACCCCTCCACTTT. This translates into CAISTQVVGTGDSPLHF.

The V gene is TRBV4-1, the J gene TRBJ2-7; D is unclear. Trimming stripped 4 bases from V and 5 bases from J, with 18 bases between. The CDR3 totals 15 residues. CDR1 is MGHRA, CDR2 YSYEKL, per germline. The CDR3 DNA follows: TGCGCCAGCAGCCTTTACCTAGGATCCTACGACGAGCAGTACTTC. It encodes CASSLYLGSYDEQYF.

The rearrangement links TRBV2 to TRBJ1-1, with 8 bases lining up with TRBD1. The germline gives CDR1 SNHLY, CDR2 FYNNEI. Trimming took 1 base from V and 4 from J; bases not matched to a gene: 5. The CDR3 totals 15 residues. As DNA, the CDR3 is TGTGCCAGCAGTGAAGGGACAGGGTCAGGCACTGAAGCTTTCTTT. Encoded protein: CASSEGTGSGTEAFF.

The chain employs TRBV10-3 and TRBJ2-3, with TRBD2 matching over 9 bases. CDR1 is ENHRY, CDR2 SYGVKD, per germline. The V segment lost 5 bases and the J segment 2 bases; nucleotides outside the gene matches: 5. The CDR3 has 15 amino acids. The CDR3: CAISQSGGPTDTQYF. Written as DNA, the CDR3 is TGTGCCATCAGTCAGAGCGGGGGGCCCACAGATACGCAGTATTTT.

The chain is built from TRBV11-2 and TRBJ2-7; 7 bases agree with TRBD1. CDR3 length: 13 residues. Germline V gene lookup returns CDR1 SGHAT and CDR2 FQNNGV. The J segment lost 6 bases and the V segment lost 2 bases, leaving 4 bases of the junction unmatched. CDR3 DNA: TGTGCCAGCAGCTTAAGGGGGCTGCGCGAGCAGTACTTC. Translating it yields CASSLRGLREQYF.

V is TRBV5-4 and J is TRBJ1-4; 8 positions agree with TRBD1. Germline-derived CDR1 and CDR2 are SGHNT and YYREEE (reference sequence). The CDR3 loop spans 16 amino acids. V shed 3 bases, J shed 0 bases, and the junction held 4 bases outside the gene matches. Written as DNA, the CDR3 is TGTGCCAGCAGCTCGGGACAGGCCTCAACTAATGAAAAACTGTTTTTT. Translation: CASSSGQASTNEKLFF. Full variable domain (outside the CDR3, taken from reference TRBV5-4 and TRBJ1-4): ETGVTQSPTHLIKTRGQQVTLRCSSQSGHNTVSWYQQALGQGPQFIFQYYREEENGRGNFPPRFSGLQFPNYSSELNVNALELDDSALYLCASSSGQASTNEKLFFGSGTQLSVL.

V usage is TRBV6-1 and J usage is TRBJ2-7, with D possibly TRBD1 on 6 matching bases. V was trimmed by 4 bases and J by 3 bases, leaving 16 bases between them. The CDR3 is 15 residues long. Germline lookup yields CDR1 MNHNS and CDR2 SASEGT. CDR3 sequence (DNA): TGTGCCAGCAGTGGTCCAGCCAGGGACAACTACGAGCAGTACTTC. Translation gives CASSGPARDNYEQYF.

This chain uses TRBV5-3 with TRBJ1-2; no clear D. TRBV5-3 is noted as an ORF with a role that remains uncertain. The CDR3 contains 16 residues. The germline V and J ends were trimmed by 4 bases and 0 bases, with 16 bases remaining between them. DNA for the CDR3: TGTGCCAGAAGCGGGAGGTGCGGGGAAGCTAACTATGGCTACACCTTC. Protein sequence: CARSGRCGEANYGYTF.

To note about this clone: At one boundary the junction diverges from the germline segment, which might be a read error. The chain is built from TRBV29-1 and TRBJ2-5; a possible D gene is TRBD1 (5 bases). CDR1 and CDR2 (germline): SQVTM, ANQGSEA. The CDR3 loop spans 14 amino acids. CDR3: CSAETKAQGETQYF. The CDR3 DNA is TGCAGCGCTGAAACTAAGGCCCAGGGAGAGACCCAGTACTTC.

The chain carries TRBV29-1 and TRBJ2-3; D might be TRBD1 (5 bases). The ends were cut back, 5 bases at V and 2 bases at J, with 11 bases in the middle. Germline V gene sequence: CDR1 SQVTM, CDR2 ANQGSEA. This CDR3 region has 13 residues. The CDR3 nucleotides read TGCAGCGTTATAACAGGTACCACAGATACGCAGTATTTT. Its translation is CSVITGTTDTQYF.

The CDR3 nucleotides are TGTGCCTGGAGTGTGACAGGGTACGGTCAGCCCCAGCATTTT. It is translated as CAWSVTGYGQPQHF. The chain employs TRBV30 and TRBJ1-5; 7 nucleotides match TRBD1. Unmatched junction bases numbered 5, after V lost 0 bases and J lost 6 bases. The V gene's germline CDR1 is GTSNPN and CDR2 SVGIG (reference sequence). This CDR3 contains 14 residues.

The V gene is TRBV15, the J gene TRBJ2-1; 8 bases are shared with TRBD2. CDR1 is LNHNV, CDR2 YYDKDF, per germline (reference sequence). J gave up 9 bases and V 8 bases, and 6 bases lay outside the gene matches. The CDR3 has 12 residues. Written as DNA, the CDR3 is TGTGCCACCTCGGGGGGGGAGGTTGAGCAGTTCTTC. The encoded protein is CATSGGEVEQFF. The whole variable domain, filled in from reference TRBV15 and TRBJ2-1, reads DAMVIQNPRYQVTQFGKPVTLSCSQTLNHNVMYWYQQKSSQAPKLLFHYYDKDFNNEADTPDNFQSRRPNTSFCFLDIRSPGLGDTAMYLCATSGGEVEQFFGPGTRLTVL.